Sequencing of this T cell receptor beta chain was carried out in a study of cytomegalovirus exposure and HLA in healthy donors. The study's findings and limits: Donors belonging to an Asian-associated ancestry cluster reportedly showed fewer N-insertions in productive TCRs than the 666-donor mean, according to what a later analysis found. It was reported that the classifier diagnosed cytomegalovirus status with high specificity and sensitivity in both the original and validation cohorts.

The PCR employed 60 Vbeta primers together with 13 Jbeta primers. TCRdb's copy holds only in-frame clones and misses some; the assay was immunoSEQ multiplex PCR. The sample records under 150,000 clones, about 59% being singletons. Germline V gene lookup returns CDR1 SGHDN and CDR2 FVKESK. The CDR3 extends over 14 amino acids. Trimming left V 2 bases short and J 3 bases short, with 10 bases between. This clone has a handful of counts. Its antigen is not known. This sequence originates from a woman in her forties in good health and CMV-seropositive. Sequences were obtained from PBMCs. The chain combines TRBV14 with TRBJ1-1; D gene ambiguous. CDR3 amino acids: CASSQNHRDTEAFF. The CDR3, as DNA: TGTGCCAGCAGCCAAAACCATCGGGACACTGAAGCTTTCTTT.